The present entry profiles one TCR beta chain with its context. Random hexamers were used to reverse transcribe about 0.45 to 1 ug of RNA. Multiplex immunoSEQ PCR targeted 54 Vbeta and 13 Jbeta TCR beta segments. TCRdb fed the immunoSEQ multiplex PCR reads into MiXCR, producing one record per CDR3 protein. The table includes some 180,000 distinct CDR3 sequences, roughly 92% detected once. Sequencing of TCR beta drew on CD8+ and CD4+ T cells from blood. Controls were healthy donors chosen to match patients in age and sex. This specimen belongs to a study of CD8 T cells in Susac syndrome. Between the trimmed V and J ends, which lost 10 bases and 3 bases, there was a span of 11 bases. Germline V lookup: CDR1 MDHEN, CDR2 SYDVKM. The CDR3 length is 12 residues.

The TCR originated in a human donor in good health. Sequences were obtained from CD4+ T cells from PBMCs. The chain has TRBV28 and TRBJ2-3; tentative D call: TRBD2 (5 bases). The CDR3 sequence: CATAVATDTQYF. CDR3 bases: TGTGCCACGGCGGTAGCGACAGATACGCAGTATTTT.